A single sample is the source of the 2 T cell receptor beta chains below, sequenced in a study of identical twins listed by TCRdb under 2016. Library generation was performed with 5' RACE. Instrument used: Illumina HiSeq 2000. TCRdb trimmed the raw reads at Q25, called clones with MiXCR and kept productive beta chains. CDR3 protein sequences are deduplicated, and each keeps its most common genes and DNA. The sample includes approximately 220,000 distinct CDR3 sequences, with roughly a tenth observed a single time. The ten top clones hold 4.5% to 5.5% of the sample. Sequencing input: memory (CD45RO+) T cells sorted from blood. In the paper's terms, the cell subset or site label means: CD45RO+ enriched T cells. The receptors were gathered from a young woman in good health.

This clonotype was seen ten or more times. The chain uses TRBV28 and TRBJ1-5; tentative D call: TRBD1 (5 bases). The V end was cut by 4 bases, the J end by 7 bases, with 11 bases between. The germline V gene encodes CDR1 MDHEN and CDR2 SYDVKM. This CDR3 contains 13 residues. CDR3 region: CASSWDGTQPQHF. CDR3 in DNA: TGTGCCAGCAGTTGGGACGGGACGCAGCCCCAGCATTTT.

This clonotype was seen repeatedly, ten times or more. The rearrangement joins TRBV20-1 to TRBJ1-1; 7 bases agree with TRBD1. The CDR3 is 17 amino acids. The germline CDR1 and CDR2 sequences are DFQATT and SNEGSKA (reference sequence). Trimming cost V 0 bases and J 2 bases; bases outside gene matches: 12. The CDR3, as DNA: TGCAGTGCTAGAGATCTGGCCCAGGGGGGATTTAACACTGAAGCTTTCTTT. Translating gives CSARDLAQGGFNTEAFF.